A selection of T cell receptor beta chains follows, all from one sample in a study of T cells in Graves' hyperthyroidism and ophthalmopathy. TCRdb re-derived calls from the multiplex PCR reads in MiXCR, one entry per CDR3 protein. This sample has about 400,000 distinct CDR3 sequences, with approximately 15% found just once. Input material: blood. The receptors were sampled from a woman between 18 and 29 years old with Graves' hyperthyroidism. The CDR3 runs from the conserved cysteine through the conserved F or W. The D gene is left open where the match is weak. The size field is filled for only some rows; it gives once, few, many or a size class.

j_call v_call d_call clone_size cdr3_nt cdr3_aa
TRBJ1-5 TRBV28 TRBD1 many TGTGCCAGCAGTTGGGACAGGACGGACTACCAGCCCCAGCATTTT CASSWDRTDYQPQHF
TRBJ1-1 TRBV2 NA many TGTGCCAGCAGTGAAGCTGGGGCAGGGAAGAAAGCTTTCTTT CASSEAGAGKKAFF
TRBJ1-2 TRBV12-3/TRBV12-4 NA many TGTGCCAGCACCCCCCCGGGGGGTAACTATGGCTACACCTTC CASTPPGGNYGYTF
TRBJ1-5 TRBV6-1 NA few TGTGCCAGCAGTCCTGCGGGAGGGGTAAGCAATCAGCCCCAGCATTTT CASSPAGGVSNQPQHF
TRBJ1-6 TRBV20-1 NA NA TGCAGTGCCCTGAGCTCCTATAATTCACCCCTCCACTTT CSALSSYNSPLHF
TRBJ2-1 TRBV7-2 NA NA TGTGCCAGCAGCCCCCTGAGCACATCCTACAATGAGCAGTTCTTC CASSPLSTSYNEQFF
TRBJ2-7 TRBV6-2/TRBV6-3 NA many TGTGCCAGCAGTTACCGTCTAGAGTCCTACGAGCAGTACTTC CASSYRLESYEQYF
TRBJ1-3 TRBV7-9 NA NA TGTGCCAGCAGCCAAATGGTGGGAAACACCATATATTTT CASSQMVGNTIYF
TRBJ2-7 TRBV5-1 TRBD1 many TGCGCCAGCAGTTATCTGACAGGGGCCTACGAGCAGTACTTC CASSYLTGAYEQYF
TRBJ2-7 TRBV4-1 NA few TGCGCCAGCAGCCGTTCCGAGACTAGGCACTACGAGCAGTACTTC CASSRSETRHYEQYF
TRBJ1-6 TRBV9 TRBD1 NA TGTGCCAGCAGCGGGACAGGTTCAGGCAATTCACCCCTCCACTTT CASSGTGSGNSPLHF
TRBJ2-1 TRBV11-2 NA many TGTGCCAGCAGCGAATTAAAAGGGACACCTTACAATGAGCAGTTCTTC CASSELKGTPYNEQFF
TRBJ2-5 TRBV15 NA NA TGTGCTTCCGCGAGACGAATAGAGGAGACCCAGTACTTC CASARRIEETQYF
TRBJ2-1 TRBV29-1 NA NA TGCAGCCACGAGGGGGAGGGGTCCTACAATGAGCAGTTCTTC CSHEGEGSYNEQFF
TRBJ1-6 TRBV20-1 TRBD1 NA TGCAGTGCTAGAACCAGGACAGGGGGCTTGAATTCACCCCTCCACTTT CSARTRTGGLNSPLHF
TRBJ1-4 TRBV14 NA few TGTGCCAGCAGCCAAGGGTTGAGATTGACTAATGAAAAACTGTTTTTT CASSQGLRLTNEKLFF
TRBJ2-1 TRBV2 NA many TGTGCCAGCAGCCAGTTCATAGCCTCCTACAATGAGCAGTTCTTC CASSQFIASYNEQFF
TRBJ2-1 TRBV3-1 NA many TGTGCCAGCAGTAGGGGGGAGTGGCCCAGAGACTCCTACAATGAGCAGTTCTTC CASSRGEWPRDSYNEQFF
TRBJ1-1 TRBV20-1 NA few TGCAGTGCTAGAGGTTGGGTGGGGAGCGACGCTTTCTTT CSARGWVGSDAFF
TRBJ1-2 TRBV14 NA NA TGTGCCAGCAGCCAGACTAATTATGGCTACACCTTC CASSQTNYGYTF
TRBJ2-7 TRBV6-1 NA many TGTGCCAGCACTTCACTGGGGGGCCGCGAGCAGTACTTC CASTSLGGREQYF
TRBJ2-3 TRBV6-2/TRBV6-3 NA many TGTGCCAGCAGTTTGACTTTGGCAGATACGCAGTATTTT CASSLTLADTQYF
TRBJ2-3 TRBV7-8 TRBD2 many TGTGCCAGCAGCCCCCGGCGAGCGGGGGCAGATACGCAGTATTTT CASSPRRAGADTQYF
TRBJ2-5 TRBV11-2 TRBD2 few TGTGCCAGCAGCTTAGGACTAGCGGGTTTACCCCGGGGAGAGACCCAGTACTTC CASSLGLAGLPRGETQYF
TRBJ1-1 TRBV20-1 NA many TGCAGTGCTAAACTCCTAGCGGCTCCCCCGGGCACTGAAGCTTTCTTT CSAKLLAAPPGTEAFF
TRBJ2-1 TRBV7-3 TRBD2 many TGTGCCAGCAGCTTAACGGGCGGGAGAACGATGAATGAGCAGTTCTTC CASSLTGGRTMNEQFF
TRBJ1-5 TRBV27 NA many TGTGCCAGCAGCCGTAAGGGTAGCAATCAGCCCCAGCATTTT CASSRKGSNQPQHF
TRBJ1-2 TRBV20-1 NA once TGCAGTGCCGCCGGTCTGGGAGGCTACACCTTC CSAAGLGGYTF